The clone carrying this TCR beta chain was seen more than once but under ten times. Other DNA sequences within the sample encode an identical CDR3. This record comes from a study of cytomegalovirus exposure and HLA in healthy donors. It was with 60 Vbeta and 13 Jbeta primers that the PCR ran. Clones were read by immunoSEQ multiplex PCR, and TCRdb kept only the in-frame ones, dropping some. The sample holds about 120,000 clones, about three fifths seen once. V was pared by 3 bases and J by 5 bases, with 10 bases between. The CDR3 has 13 amino acids. Germline V CDR1 and CDR2: SGHTA, FQGNSA. The sample was PBMCs. The receptor was derived from a man aged 40-49 years in good health and CMV-seropositive. The chain recombines TRBV7-2 with TRBJ2-5, with D possibly TRBD2 on 5 matching bases. The CDR3 DNA follows: TGTGCCAGCAGCTTTGGACTTGGGGAGACCCAGTACTTC. Its protein product is CASSFGLGETQYF.